Listed below are T cell receptor beta chains from one sample, sequenced in a study of T-cell reconstitution after alpha-beta-depleted transplantation in children. Using its own MiXCR run on the PCR reads, TCRdb lists one record per CDR3 protein. The sample lists more than 550,000 distinct CDR3 sequences, roughly a tenth seen once, with 4% in the top ten. The specimen was PBMCs from the stem cell graft donor, collected from the stem cell graft. These receptors came from a human donor who donated a stem cell graft to a child with acute myeloid leukemia. Both conserved end residues are part of each CDR3. Each record gives: D gene, clone size, CDR3 length, V gene, J gene, CDR3 protein, CDR3 DNA. D genes are given only for firm matches. Rows give clone size only sometimes, using once, few, many, or a class for an expanded clone.

d_call: -
clone_size: few
cdr3_length: 14
v_call: TRBV3-1
j_call: TRBJ1-2
cdr3_aa: CASSPDGTNYGYTF
cdr3_nt: TGTGCCAGCAGTCCGGACGGTACTAACTATGGCTACACCTTC

d_call: TRBD2
clone_size: many
cdr3_length: 16
v_call: TRBV28
j_call: TRBJ2-3
cdr3_aa: CASSRTSGSVPDTQYF
cdr3_nt: TGTGCCAGCAGTCGGACTAGCGGGAGTGTCCCAGATACGCAGTATTTT

d_call: TRBD2
clone_size: few
cdr3_length: 14
v_call: TRBV9
j_call: TRBJ2-7
cdr3_aa: CASSPRSGSYEQYF
cdr3_nt: TGTGCCAGCAGCCCTAGGAGCGGGAGTTACGAGCAGTACTTC

d_call: -
clone_size: many
cdr3_length: 14
v_call: TRBV7-9
j_call: TRBJ1-1
cdr3_aa: CASSLLQGGTEAFF
cdr3_nt: TGTGCCAGCAGCTTACTACAGGGTGGGACTGAAGCTTTCTTT

d_call: -
clone_size: many
cdr3_length: 14
v_call: TRBV5-1
j_call: TRBJ1-4
cdr3_aa: CASSLQGFNEKLFF
cdr3_nt: TGCGCCAGCAGCTTACAGGGTTTTAATGAAAAACTGTTTTTT

d_call: TRBD1
clone_size: many
cdr3_length: 15
v_call: TRBV12-3/TRBV12-4
j_call: TRBJ2-3
cdr3_aa: CASSLSGQVLDTQYF
cdr3_nt: TGTGCCAGCAGTTTGTCCGGACAGGTTTTAGATACGCAGTATTTT

d_call: -
clone_size: few
cdr3_length: 13
v_call: TRBV3-1
j_call: TRBJ2-1
cdr3_aa: CASSRPPGNEQFF
cdr3_nt: TGTGCCAGCAGCCGCCCCCCTGGGAATGAGCAGTTCTTC

d_call: -
clone_size: few
cdr3_length: 18
v_call: TRBV27
j_call: TRBJ1-4
cdr3_aa: CASSTRRALSATNEKLFF
cdr3_nt: TGTGCCAGCAGTACCCGCAGGGCCCTATCGGCCACTAATGAAAAACTGTTTTTT

d_call: TRBD1
clone_size: -
cdr3_length: 16
v_call: TRBV5-1
j_call: TRBJ1-2
cdr3_aa: CASSLARTGVSYGYTF
cdr3_nt: TGCGCCAGCAGCTTGGCCCGGACAGGAGTTTCTTATGGCTACACCTTC

d_call: TRBD2
clone_size: few
cdr3_length: 14
v_call: TRBV10-3
j_call: TRBJ2-3
cdr3_aa: CAIRGGEGKDTQYF
cdr3_nt: TGTGCCATCAGGGGGGGGGAGGGAAAGGATACGCAGTATTTT

d_call: -
clone_size: -
cdr3_length: 10
v_call: TRBV30
j_call: TRBJ2-7
cdr3_aa: CASNRPEQYF
cdr3_nt: TGTGCCTCCAACCGACCCGAGCAGTACTTC

d_call: -
clone_size: few
cdr3_length: 13
v_call: TRBV12-3/TRBV12-4
j_call: TRBJ1-6
cdr3_aa: CASSPPGGAPLHF
cdr3_nt: TGTGCCAGCAGTCCCCCTGGGGGGGCGCCCCTCCACTTT

d_call: TRBD2
clone_size: few
cdr3_length: 13
v_call: TRBV7-3
j_call: TRBJ2-1
cdr3_aa: CASSLITAGEQFF
cdr3_nt: TGTGCCAGCAGCTTAATAACAGCGGGAGAGCAGTTCTTC

d_call: -
clone_size: many
cdr3_length: 17
v_call: TRBV21-1
j_call: TRBJ2-3
cdr3_aa: CASSKAGRREVSDTQYF
cdr3_nt: TGTGCCAGCAGCAAAGCGGGTCGGCGGGAGGTCTCAGATACGCAGTATTTT

d_call: TRBD2
clone_size: many
cdr3_length: 18
v_call: TRBV28
j_call: TRBJ2-5
cdr3_aa: CASSSLRRASGRGETQYF
cdr3_nt: TGTGCCAGCAGTTCCTTGCGCCGTGCGAGCGGGAGAGGGGAGACCCAGTACTTC

d_call: TRBD2
clone_size: -
cdr3_length: 15
v_call: TRBV28
j_call: TRBJ2-2
cdr3_aa: CASSFGGSYTGELFF
cdr3_nt: TGTGCCAGCAGTTTTGGCGGGAGTTACACCGGGGAGCTGTTTTTT

d_call: -
clone_size: few
cdr3_length: 12
v_call: TRBV29-1
j_call: TRBJ2-7
cdr3_aa: CSVEVTSYEQYF
cdr3_nt: TGCAGCGTTGAAGTAACGAGCTACGAGCAGTACTTC

d_call: -
clone_size: few
cdr3_length: 11
v_call: TRBV20-1
j_call: TRBJ2-1
cdr3_aa: CSAAQADEQFF
cdr3_nt: TGCAGTGCTGCCCAGGCCGATGAGCAGTTCTTC

d_call: -
clone_size: -
cdr3_length: 12
v_call: TRBV6-5
j_call: TRBJ1-4
cdr3_aa: CASTRGGGKLFF
cdr3_nt: TGTGCCTCTACCCGGGGGGGAGGAAAACTGTTTTTT

d_call: -
clone_size: -
cdr3_length: 14
v_call: TRBV5-1
j_call: TRBJ2-7
cdr3_aa: CASSLEEGGYEQYF
cdr3_nt: TGCGCCAGCAGCTTGGAAGAGGGGGGTTACGAGCAGTACTTC

d_call: TRBD2
clone_size: many
cdr3_length: 16
v_call: TRBV4-3
j_call: TRBJ2-7
cdr3_aa: CASSQELLAAPYEQYF
cdr3_nt: TGCGCCAGCAGCCAAGAATTGCTAGCGGCTCCCTACGAGCAGTACTTC

d_call: -
clone_size: -
cdr3_length: 13
v_call: TRBV7-9
j_call: TRBJ1-5
cdr3_aa: CASSSPVGEPQHF
cdr3_nt: TGTGCCAGCAGCAGCCCTGTTGGAGAGCCCCAGCATTTT

d_call: TRBD2
clone_size: -
cdr3_length: 20
v_call: TRBV4-3
j_call: TRBJ2-1
cdr3_aa: CASSQDLGTSGASSYNEQFF
cdr3_nt: TGCGCCAGCAGCCAAGATCTCGGGACTAGCGGGGCCAGCTCCTACAATGAGCAGTTCTTC

d_call: -
clone_size: -
cdr3_length: 13
v_call: TRBV7-2
j_call: TRBJ2-2
cdr3_aa: CASSSLATGELFF
cdr3_nt: TGTGCCAGCAGCTCCCTCGCTACCGGGGAGCTGTTTTTT

d_call: -
clone_size: -
cdr3_length: 17
v_call: TRBV27
j_call: TRBJ2-3
cdr3_aa: CASRTRLLDYSGDTQYF
cdr3_nt: TGTGCCAGCAGGACTAGACTATTAGACTATTCGGGTGATACGCAGTATTTT

d_call: -
clone_size: few
cdr3_length: 14
v_call: TRBV11-2
j_call: TRBJ1-2
cdr3_aa: CASTQPGRRYGYTF
cdr3_nt: TGTGCCAGCACCCAGCCAGGGAGGCGCTATGGCTACACCTTC